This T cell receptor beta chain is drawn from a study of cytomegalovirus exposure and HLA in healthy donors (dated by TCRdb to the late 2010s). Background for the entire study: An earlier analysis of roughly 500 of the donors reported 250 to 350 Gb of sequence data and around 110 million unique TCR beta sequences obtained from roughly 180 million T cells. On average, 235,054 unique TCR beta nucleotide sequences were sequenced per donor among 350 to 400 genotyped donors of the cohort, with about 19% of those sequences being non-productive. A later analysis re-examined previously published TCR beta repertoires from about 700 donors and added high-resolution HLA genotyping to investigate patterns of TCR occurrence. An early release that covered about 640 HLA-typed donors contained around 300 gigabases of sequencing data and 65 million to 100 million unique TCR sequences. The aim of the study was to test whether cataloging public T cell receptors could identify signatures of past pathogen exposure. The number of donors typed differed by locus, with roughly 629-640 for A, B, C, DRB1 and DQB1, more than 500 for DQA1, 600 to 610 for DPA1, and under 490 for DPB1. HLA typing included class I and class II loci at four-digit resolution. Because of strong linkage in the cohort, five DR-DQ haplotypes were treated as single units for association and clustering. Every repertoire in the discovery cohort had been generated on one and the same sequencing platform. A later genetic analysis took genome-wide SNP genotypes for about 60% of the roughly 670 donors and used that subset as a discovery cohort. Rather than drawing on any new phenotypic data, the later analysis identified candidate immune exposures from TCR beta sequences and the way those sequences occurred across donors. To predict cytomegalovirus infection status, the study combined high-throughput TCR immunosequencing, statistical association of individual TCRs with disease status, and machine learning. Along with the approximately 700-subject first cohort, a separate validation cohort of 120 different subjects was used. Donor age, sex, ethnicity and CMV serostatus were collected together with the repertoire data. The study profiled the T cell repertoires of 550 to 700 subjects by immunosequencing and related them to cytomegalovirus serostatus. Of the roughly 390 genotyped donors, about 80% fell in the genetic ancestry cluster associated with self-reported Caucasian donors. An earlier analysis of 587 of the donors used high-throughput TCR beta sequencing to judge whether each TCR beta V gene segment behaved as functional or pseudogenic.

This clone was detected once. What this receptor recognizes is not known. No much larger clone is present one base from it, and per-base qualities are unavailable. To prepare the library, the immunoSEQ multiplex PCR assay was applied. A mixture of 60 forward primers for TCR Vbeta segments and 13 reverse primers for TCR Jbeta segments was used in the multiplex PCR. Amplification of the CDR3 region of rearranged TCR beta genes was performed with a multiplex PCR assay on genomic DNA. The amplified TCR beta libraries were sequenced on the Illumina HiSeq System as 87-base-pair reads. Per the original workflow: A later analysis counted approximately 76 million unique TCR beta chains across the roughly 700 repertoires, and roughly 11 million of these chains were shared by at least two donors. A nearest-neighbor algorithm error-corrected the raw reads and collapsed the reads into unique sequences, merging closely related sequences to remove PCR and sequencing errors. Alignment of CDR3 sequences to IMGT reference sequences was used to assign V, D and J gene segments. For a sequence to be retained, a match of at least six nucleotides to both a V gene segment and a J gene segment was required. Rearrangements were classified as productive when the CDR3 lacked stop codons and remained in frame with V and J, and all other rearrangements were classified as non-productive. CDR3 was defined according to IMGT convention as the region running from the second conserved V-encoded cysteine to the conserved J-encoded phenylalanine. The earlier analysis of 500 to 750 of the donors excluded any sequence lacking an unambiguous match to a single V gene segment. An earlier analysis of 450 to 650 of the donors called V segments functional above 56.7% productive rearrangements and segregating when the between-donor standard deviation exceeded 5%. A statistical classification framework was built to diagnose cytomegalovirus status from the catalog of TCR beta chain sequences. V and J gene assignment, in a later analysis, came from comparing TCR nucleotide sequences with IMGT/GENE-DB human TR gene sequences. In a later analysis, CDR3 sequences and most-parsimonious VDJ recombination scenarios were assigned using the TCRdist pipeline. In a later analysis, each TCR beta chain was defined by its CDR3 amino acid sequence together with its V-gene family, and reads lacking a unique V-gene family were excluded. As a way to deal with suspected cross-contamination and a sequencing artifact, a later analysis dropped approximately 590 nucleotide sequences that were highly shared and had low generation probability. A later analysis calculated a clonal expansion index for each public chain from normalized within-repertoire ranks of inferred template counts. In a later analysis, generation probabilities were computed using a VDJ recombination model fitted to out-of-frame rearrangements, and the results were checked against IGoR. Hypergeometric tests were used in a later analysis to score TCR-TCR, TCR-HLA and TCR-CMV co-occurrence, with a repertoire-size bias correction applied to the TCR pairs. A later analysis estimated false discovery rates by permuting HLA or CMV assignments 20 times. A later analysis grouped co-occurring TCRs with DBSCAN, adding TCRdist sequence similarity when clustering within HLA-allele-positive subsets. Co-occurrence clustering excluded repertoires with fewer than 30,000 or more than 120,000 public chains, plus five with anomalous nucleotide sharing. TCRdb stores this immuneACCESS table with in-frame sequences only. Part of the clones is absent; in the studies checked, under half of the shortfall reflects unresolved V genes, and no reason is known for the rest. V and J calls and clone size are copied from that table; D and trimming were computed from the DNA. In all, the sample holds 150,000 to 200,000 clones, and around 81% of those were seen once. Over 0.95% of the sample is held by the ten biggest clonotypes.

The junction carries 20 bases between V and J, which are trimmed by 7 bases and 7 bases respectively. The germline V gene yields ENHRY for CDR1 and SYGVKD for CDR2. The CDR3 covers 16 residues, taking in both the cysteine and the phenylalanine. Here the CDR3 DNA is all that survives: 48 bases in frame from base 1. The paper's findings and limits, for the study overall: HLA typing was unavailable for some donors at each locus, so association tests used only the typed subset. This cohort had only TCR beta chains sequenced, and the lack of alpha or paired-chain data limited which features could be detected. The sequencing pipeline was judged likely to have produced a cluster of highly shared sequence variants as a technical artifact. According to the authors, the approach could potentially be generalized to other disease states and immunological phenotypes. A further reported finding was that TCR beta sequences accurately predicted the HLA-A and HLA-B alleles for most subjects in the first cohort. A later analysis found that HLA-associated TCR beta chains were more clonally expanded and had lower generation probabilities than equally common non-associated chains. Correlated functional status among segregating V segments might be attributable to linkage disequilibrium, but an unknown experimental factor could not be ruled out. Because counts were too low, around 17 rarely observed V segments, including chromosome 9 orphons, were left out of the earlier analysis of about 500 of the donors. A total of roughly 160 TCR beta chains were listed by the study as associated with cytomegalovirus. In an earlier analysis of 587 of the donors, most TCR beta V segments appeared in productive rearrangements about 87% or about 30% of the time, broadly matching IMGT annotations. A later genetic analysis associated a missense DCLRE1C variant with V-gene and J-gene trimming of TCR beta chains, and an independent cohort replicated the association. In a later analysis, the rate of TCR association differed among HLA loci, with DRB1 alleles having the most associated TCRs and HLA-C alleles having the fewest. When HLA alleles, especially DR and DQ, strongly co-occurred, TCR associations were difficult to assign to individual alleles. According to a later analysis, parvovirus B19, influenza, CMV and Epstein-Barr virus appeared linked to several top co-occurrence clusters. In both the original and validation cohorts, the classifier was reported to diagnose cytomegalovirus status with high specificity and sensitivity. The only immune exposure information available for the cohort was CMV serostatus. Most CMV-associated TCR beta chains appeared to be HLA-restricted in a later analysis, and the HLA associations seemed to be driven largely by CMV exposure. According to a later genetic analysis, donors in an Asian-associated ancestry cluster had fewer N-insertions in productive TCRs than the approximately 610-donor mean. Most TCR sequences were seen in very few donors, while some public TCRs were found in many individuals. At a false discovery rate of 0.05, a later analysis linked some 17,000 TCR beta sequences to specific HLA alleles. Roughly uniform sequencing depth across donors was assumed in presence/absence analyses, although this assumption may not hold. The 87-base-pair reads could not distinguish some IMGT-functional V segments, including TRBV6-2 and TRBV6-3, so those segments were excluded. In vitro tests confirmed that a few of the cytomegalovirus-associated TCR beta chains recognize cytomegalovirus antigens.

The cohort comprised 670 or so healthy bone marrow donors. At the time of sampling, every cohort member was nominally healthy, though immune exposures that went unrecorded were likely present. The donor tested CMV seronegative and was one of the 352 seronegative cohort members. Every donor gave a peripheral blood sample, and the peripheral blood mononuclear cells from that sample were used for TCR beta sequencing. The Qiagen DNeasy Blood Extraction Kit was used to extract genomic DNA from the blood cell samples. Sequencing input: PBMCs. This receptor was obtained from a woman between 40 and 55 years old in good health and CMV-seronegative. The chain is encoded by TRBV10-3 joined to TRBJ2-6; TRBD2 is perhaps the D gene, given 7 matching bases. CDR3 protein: CAITPVEGGPANVLTF. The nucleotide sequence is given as TGTGCCATCACCCCAGTTGAGGGGGGGCCAGCCAACGTCCTGACTTTC.